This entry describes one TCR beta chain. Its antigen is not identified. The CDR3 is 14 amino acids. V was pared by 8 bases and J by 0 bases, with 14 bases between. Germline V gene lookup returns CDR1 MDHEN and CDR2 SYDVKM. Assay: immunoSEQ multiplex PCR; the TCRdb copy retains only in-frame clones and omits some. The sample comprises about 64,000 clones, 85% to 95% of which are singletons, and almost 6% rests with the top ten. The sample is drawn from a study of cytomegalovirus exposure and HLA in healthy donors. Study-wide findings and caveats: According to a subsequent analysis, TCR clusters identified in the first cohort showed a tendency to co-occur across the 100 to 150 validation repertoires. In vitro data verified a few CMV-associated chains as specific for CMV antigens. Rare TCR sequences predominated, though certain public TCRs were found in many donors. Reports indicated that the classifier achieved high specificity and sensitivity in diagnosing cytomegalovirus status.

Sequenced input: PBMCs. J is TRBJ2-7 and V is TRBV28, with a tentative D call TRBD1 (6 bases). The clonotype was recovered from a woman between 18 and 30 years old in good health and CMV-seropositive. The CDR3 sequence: CASGTGSGSYEQYF. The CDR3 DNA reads TGTGCCAGCGGTACAGGGTCGGGCTCCTACGAGCAGTACTTC. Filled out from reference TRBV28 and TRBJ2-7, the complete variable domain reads DVKVTQSSRYLVKRTGEKVFLECVQDMDHENMFWYRQDPGLGLRLIYFSYDVKMKEKGDIPEGYSVSREKKERFSLILESASTNQTSMYLCASGTGSGSYEQYFGPGTRLTVT.